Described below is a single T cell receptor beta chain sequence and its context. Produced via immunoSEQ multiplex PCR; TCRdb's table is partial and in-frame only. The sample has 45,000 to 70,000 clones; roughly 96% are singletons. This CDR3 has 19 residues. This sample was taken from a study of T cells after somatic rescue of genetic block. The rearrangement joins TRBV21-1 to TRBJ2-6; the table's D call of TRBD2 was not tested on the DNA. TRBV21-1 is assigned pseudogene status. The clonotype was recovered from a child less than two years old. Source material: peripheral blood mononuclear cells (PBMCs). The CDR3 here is CASSKTSGRVRSGANVLTF. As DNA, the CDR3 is TGTGCCAGCAGCAAGACTAGCGGGAGAGTGCGGTCTGGGGCCAACGTCCTGACTTTC.